Presented here are 22 T cell receptor beta chains from one specimen sequenced in a study of blood T cell repertoires in COVID-19. This table comes from immunoSEQ multiplex PCR, and its TCRdb copy is limited to in-frame clones, with some not included. The sample lists approximately 98,000 clones, 55% to 75% occurring once. Source material: peripheral blood. The receptor source for this set is a woman in her 40s with acute or convalescent COVID-19.

The rearrangement joins TRBV11-2 to TRBJ2-7, with a weak D call TRBD2 (5 bases). The CDR3 totals 14 residues. CDR1 is SGHAT, CDR2 FQNNGV, per germline. The germline V and J ends were trimmed by 5 bases and 5 bases, with 16 bases remaining between them. The CDR3: CASSPYSTRDEQYF. CDR3 coding DNA: TGTGCCAGCAGCCCTTACTCCACGCGGGACGAGCAGTACTTC. The entire variable domain, with the rest obtained from reference TRBV11-2 and TRBJ2-7, is as follows: EAGVAQSPRYKIIEKRQSVAFWCNPISGHATLYWYQQILGQGPKLLIQFQNNGVVDDSQLPKDRFSAERLKGVDSTLKIQPAKLEDSAVYLCASSPYSTRDEQYFGPGTRLTVT.

CDR3 protein: CASSTPGGTEAFF. Here the CDR3 DNA reads TGTGCCAGCAGTACCCCAGGGGGCACTGAAGCTTTCTTT. The rearrangement links TRBV6-6 to TRBJ1-1; 7 positions match TRBD1. The trim removed 5 bases at V and 4 bases at J, leaving 4 bases unmatched. Per germline, CDR1 MNHNY and CDR2 SVGAGI (reference sequence). CDR3 size: 13 residues.

Many counts were recorded for this clone. The rearrangement links TRBV2 to TRBJ2-3; 9 positions match TRBD1. With 6 bases clipped from V and 5 bases from J, the junction kept 18 bases outside the gene matches. Germline V gene lookup returns CDR1 SNHLY and CDR2 FYNNEI. This CDR3 has 18 residues. Here the CDR3 DNA reads TGTGCCAGCAGCCACCGATGGGATCTGGACAGGGGATTAGATACGCAGTATTTT. Residues: CASSHRWDLDRGLDTQYF.

CDR3 loop: CATGGGESYNEQFF. The CDR3 DNA reads TGTGCCACCGGTGGCGGGGAATCCTACAATGAGCAGTTCTTC. The chain employs TRBV6-5 and TRBJ2-1, with TRBD2 as a possible D gene (6 bases). The CDR3 has 14 residues. Trimming cost V 10 bases and J 1 base, with 14 bases left between them. The germline gives CDR1 MNHEY, CDR2 SVGAGI.

The J gene is TRBJ2-1, the V gene TRBV28; 11 positions match TRBD2. The V segment lost 5 bases and the J segment 0 bases; nucleotides outside the gene matches: 6. Germline V gives CDR1 MDHEN, CDR2 SYDVKM. The CDR3 spans 17 residues. In DNA, the CDR3 is TGTGCCAGCAGTACGACTAGCGGGGCGGCCTCCTACAATGAGCAGTTCTTC. It translates to CASSTTSGAASYNEQFF. Looking up the rest from reference TRBV28 and TRBJ2-1 gives the full variable domain: DVKVTQSSRYLVKRTGEKVFLECVQDMDHENMFWYRQDPGLGLRLIYFSYDVKMKEKGDIPEGYSVSREKKERFSLILESASTNQTSMYLCASSTTSGAASYNEQFFGPGTRLTVL.

The V gene is TRBV3-1 (or the pseudogene TRBV3-2), the J gene TRBJ2-5; D possibly corresponds to TRBD1 (6 bases). The germline gives CDR1 LGHDT, CDR2 YNNKEL (reference sequence). The CDR3 runs to 15 residues. V was trimmed by 4 bases and J by 2 bases, leaving 14 bases between them. CDR3 in DNA: TGTGCCAGCAGCCGACTCAAACAGGGACAAGAGACCCAGTACTTC. This sequence encodes CASSRLKQGQETQYF.

The chain couples TRBV9 to TRBJ2-4; D might be TRBD2 (5 bases). CDR1 and CDR2 from the germline V gene are SGDLS and YYNGEE. This CDR3 is 13 amino acids long. Trimming took off 4 bases at V and 9 bases at J, with 14 bases between the two ends. DNA for the CDR3: TGTGCCAGCAGCCCGGGAAGCGAGGGCATTCAGTACTTC. The encoded protein is CASSPGSEGIQYF.

The chain couples TRBV19 to TRBJ1-5; D gene uncertain. The CDR3 length is 15 residues. V lost 7 bases to trimming and J lost 3 bases, with 16 bases between them. Germline assignment: CDR1 LNHDA and CDR2 SQIVND (reference sequence). The CDR3 nucleotides are TGTGCCAGTAATCTAGACCTAAGAATCAATCAGCCCCAGCATTTT. This translates into CASNLDLRINQPQHF.

The table lists this clone with a count of one. This sequence joins TRBV18 and TRBJ1-1; D uncertain. The CDR3 runs 14 residues. Germline CDR1 and CDR2: KGHSH and LQKENI. Trimming removed 5 bases from V and 0 bases from J, with 10 bases in between. The CDR3 reads CASSTASLNTEAFF. The DNA of the CDR3 is TGTGCCAGCTCAACCGCCAGTCTGAACACTGAAGCTTTCTTT.

The chain employs TRBV15 and TRBJ1-5; a weak D match, TRBD1 (6 bases). Trimming took 1 base from V and 4 from J, leaving 11 bases between them. The CDR3 is 15 amino acids. In germline, CDR1 is LNHNV, CDR2 YYDKDF (reference sequence). The CDR3 nucleotides read TGTGCCACCAGCAGAGCCATGACAGGTAATCAGCCCCAGCATTTT. Protein sequence: CATSRAMTGNQPQHF.

This chain links TRBV5-5 with TRBJ2-7; TRBD2 matches at 8 bases. Germline V CDR1 and CDR2: SGHKS, YYEKEE (reference sequence). The J segment lost 3 bases and the V segment lost 0 bases, leaving 8 bases of the junction unmatched. The CDR3 has 16 residues. The CDR3 here is CASSLGGGTLGYEQYF. CDR3 bases: TGTGCCAGCAGCTTGGGCGGGGGGACACTGGGCTACGAGCAGTACTTC.

V usage is TRBV11-2 and J usage is TRBJ2-1, with 9 bases fitting TRBD2. The trim removed 4 bases at V and 4 bases at J, leaving 8 bases unmatched. Germline V gene data show CDR1 as SGHAT and CDR2 as FQNNGV. The CDR3 is made up of 16 amino acids. The CDR3 sequence: CASSSGLAGRYNEQFF. DNA for the CDR3: TGTGCCAGCAGCTCCGGCCTAGCGGGGCGGTACAATGAGCAGTTCTTC.

This rearrangement joins TRBV3-1 (or the pseudogene TRBV3-2) to TRBJ2-3, with D tentatively TRBD1 (5 bases). V lost 4 bases and J lost 6, with 11 bases in between. CDR3 length: 13 residues. Germline CDR1 LGHDT, CDR2 YNNKEL (reference sequence). DNA of the CDR3: TGTGCCAGCAGCCCCAGGGAAGTCGATACGCAGTATTTT. Translated: CASSPREVDTQYF.

The rearrangement links TRBV13 to TRBJ2-7, with TRBD2 identical over 9 bases. V lost 6 bases, J lost 0 bases, and 0 bases stayed unmatched. Germline V CDR1 and CDR2: PRHDT, FYEKMQ (reference sequence). The CDR3 loop spans 13 amino acids. The CDR3 DNA reads as TGTGCCAGCAGGACTAGCGGCTCCTACGAGCAGTACTTC. This sequence encodes CASRTSGSYEQYF.

This clone was seen a single time. J is TRBJ2-7 and V is TRBV3-1 (or the pseudogene TRBV3-2), with D hard to call. The V and J ends lost 0 bases and 3 bases respectively, with 6 bases between them. In germline, CDR1 is LGHDT, CDR2 YNNKEL (reference sequence). The CDR3 covers 13 residues. The CDR3 spells CASSQEGYYEQYF. The CDR3 DNA reads as TGTGCCAGCAGCCAAGAGGGCTACTACGAGCAGTACTTC.

CDR3 in DNA: TGCGCCAGCAGCAAATTTACCACACTTCCTAGCGGGGGGGCGAACACCGGGGAGCTGTTTTTT. Its protein product is CASSKFTTLPSGGANTGELFF. The chain combines TRBV4-1 with TRBJ2-2; 12 bases agree with TRBD2. The CDR3 loop spans 21 amino acids. V was clipped by 5 bases and J by 0 bases; unmatched bases: 16. CDR1 and CDR2 (germline): MGHRA, YSYEKL.

This clone was seen a single time. This sequence joins TRBV3-1 (or the pseudogene TRBV3-2) and TRBJ2-1; 11 bases map to TRBD2. CDR1 is LGHDT, CDR2 YNNKEL, per germline (reference sequence). The CDR3 is 15 amino acids. Germline trimming cut 4 bases from V and 7 bases from J; bases unmatched to any gene: 6. CDR3 coding DNA: TGTGCCAGCAGCCTGGTGACTAGCGGGATTAATGAGCAGTTCTTC. This gives the protein CASSLVTSGINEQFF.

The rearrangement links TRBV5-1 to TRBJ1-1; 9 bases agree with TRBD1. CDR3 size: 14 residues. Germline V gene lookup returns CDR1 SGHRS and CDR2 YFSETQ. V shed 3 bases, J shed 7 bases, and the junction held 7 bases outside the gene matches. CDR3 in amino acids: CASSSSPGQGEAFF. The CDR3 region has the DNA TGCGCCAGCAGCTCCTCCCCGGGACAGGGTGAAGCTTTCTTT.

The CDR3 coding sequence is TGTGCCAGCAGCCAAGAACCCCAGGGTAGGCAGTACTTC. Residues: CASSQEPQGRQYF. The chain couples TRBV3-1 (or the pseudogene TRBV3-2) to TRBJ2-7, with a weak D call TRBD1 (5 bases). The germline V gene encodes CDR1 LGHDT and CDR2 YNNKEL (reference sequence). The CDR3 is 13 residues long. V lost 0 bases and J 9 bases, leaving 12 bases between the germline ends.

This clone occurred a few times. The CDR3 protein is CASSLSTGNSPLHF. CDR3 DNA sequence: TGTGCCAGCAGCCTTTCGACAGGTAATTCACCCCTCCACTTT. The V gene is TRBV4-2, the J gene TRBJ1-6; D possibly corresponds to TRBD1 (6 bases). CDR1 is LGHNA and CDR2 is YNFKEQ in the germline V gene. V lost 4 bases and J 6 bases, leaving 10 bases between the germline ends. The CDR3 has 14 amino acids.

This clone was recorded a few times. V is TRBV3-1 (or the pseudogene TRBV3-2) and J is TRBJ2-1; 13 bases agree with TRBD2. The ends lost 5 bases at V and 0 bases at J; junction bases unmatched: 13. The CDR3 is 20 residues long. Germline CDR1 reads LGHDT; CDR2 reads YNNKEL (reference sequence). The CDR3 DNA reads as TGTGCCAGCAGCTCCCCCGCCGGGACTAGCGGGGCGAGCTCCTACAATGAGCAGTTCTTC. The encoded protein is CASSSPAGTSGASSYNEQFF.

The rearrangement joins TRBV4-1 to TRBJ2-4; TRBD1 aligns across 7 bases. This CDR3 contains 14 residues. Germline loops: CDR1 MGHRA, CDR2 YSYEKL. V lost 8 bases to trimming and J lost 12 bases; unmatched junction nucleotides: 16. The CDR3 spells CASHSGQSNIRQYF. The CDR3 coding sequence is TGCGCCAGCCATTCGGGACAGTCGAATATCCGTCAGTACTTC.